One sample yielded the 2 T cell receptor beta chains listed below, sequenced in a study of blood T cell repertoires in COVID-19. Generated by immunoSEQ multiplex PCR, the TCRdb table keeps only in-frame clones and is missing some. The sample has approximately 400,000 clones; more than 75% are singletons. Sample: PBMCs or T cells enriched from blood (not recorded which). The origin of the receptors is a woman in her late teens or twenties who had recovered from COVID-19.

The chain recombines TRBV7-8 with TRBJ1-3; D gene ambiguous. Germline V gene sequence: CDR1 SGHVS, CDR2 FQNEAQ. V lost 1 base and J 4 bases, leaving 14 bases between the germline ends. CDR3 length equals 16 residues. For the CDR3, the DNA is TGTGCCAGCAGCTTAGGTTCCACGGGTAGGGGAAACACCATATATTTT. As protein: CASSLGSTGRGNTIYF.

The gene calls are TRBV29-1 and TRBJ1-1, with D perhaps TRBD1 (5 bases). Between the trimmed V and J ends, which lost 8 bases and 7 bases, there was a span of 17 bases. In germline, CDR1 is SQVTM, CDR2 ANQGSEA. The CDR3 consists of 12 residues. The CDR3 here is CSSNVGGGEAFF. As DNA, the CDR3 is TGCAGCTCCAACGTCGGGGGTGGTGAAGCTTTCTTT.